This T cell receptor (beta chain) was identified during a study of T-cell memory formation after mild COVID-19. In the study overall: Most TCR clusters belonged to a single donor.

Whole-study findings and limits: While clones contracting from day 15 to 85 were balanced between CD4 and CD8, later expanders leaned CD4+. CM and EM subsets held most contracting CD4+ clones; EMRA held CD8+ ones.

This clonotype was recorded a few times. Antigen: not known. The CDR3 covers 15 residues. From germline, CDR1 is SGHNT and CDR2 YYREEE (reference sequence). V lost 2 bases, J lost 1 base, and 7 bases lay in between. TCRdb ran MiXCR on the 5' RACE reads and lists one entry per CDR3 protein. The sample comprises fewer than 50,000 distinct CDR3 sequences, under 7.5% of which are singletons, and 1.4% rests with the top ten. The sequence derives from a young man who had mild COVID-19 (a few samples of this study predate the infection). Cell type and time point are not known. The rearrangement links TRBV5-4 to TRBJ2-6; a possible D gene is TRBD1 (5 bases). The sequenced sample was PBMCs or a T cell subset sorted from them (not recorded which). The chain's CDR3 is CASSFRDSGANVLTF. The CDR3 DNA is TGTGCCAGCAGCTTCAGGGATTCTGGGGCCAACGTCCTGACTTTC.